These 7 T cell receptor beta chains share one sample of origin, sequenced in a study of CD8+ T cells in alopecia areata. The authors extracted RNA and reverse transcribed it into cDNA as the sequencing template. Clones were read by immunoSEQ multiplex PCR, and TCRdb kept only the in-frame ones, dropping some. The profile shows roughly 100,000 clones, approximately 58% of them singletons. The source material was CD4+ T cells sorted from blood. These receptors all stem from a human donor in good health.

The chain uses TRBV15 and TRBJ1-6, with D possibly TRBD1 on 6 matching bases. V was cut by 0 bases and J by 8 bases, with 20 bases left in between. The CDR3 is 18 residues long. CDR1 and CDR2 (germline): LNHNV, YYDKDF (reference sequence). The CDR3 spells CATSRDLRLGARDSPLHF. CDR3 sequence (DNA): TGTGCCACCAGCAGAGATCTGAGATTGGGGGCTAGGGATTCACCCCTCCACTTT.

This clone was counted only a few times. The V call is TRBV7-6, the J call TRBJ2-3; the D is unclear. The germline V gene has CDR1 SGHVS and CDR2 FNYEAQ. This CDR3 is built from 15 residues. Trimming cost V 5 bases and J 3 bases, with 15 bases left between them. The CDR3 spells CASSRYSGQTDTQYF. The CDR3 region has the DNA TGTGCCAGCAGCCGATATTCGGGCCAGACAGATACGCAGTATTTT.

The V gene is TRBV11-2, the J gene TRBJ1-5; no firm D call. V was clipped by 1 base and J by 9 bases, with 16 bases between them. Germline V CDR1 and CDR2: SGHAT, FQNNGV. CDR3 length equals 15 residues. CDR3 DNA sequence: TGTGCCAGCAGCTTAGTCGGTACCTCATACCGGCCCCAGCATTTT. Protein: CASSLVGTSYRPQHF.

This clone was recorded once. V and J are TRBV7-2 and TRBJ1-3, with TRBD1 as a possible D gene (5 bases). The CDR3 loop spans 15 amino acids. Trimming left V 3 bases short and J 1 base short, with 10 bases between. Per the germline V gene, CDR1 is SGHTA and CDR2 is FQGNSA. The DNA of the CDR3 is TGTGCCAGCAGCTTTGGCGGGGCTTCTGGAAACACCATATATTTT. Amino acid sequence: CASSFGGASGNTIYF. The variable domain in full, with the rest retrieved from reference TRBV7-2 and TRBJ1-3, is GAGVSQSPSNKVTEKGKDVELRCDPISGHTALYWYRQSLGQGLEFLIYFQGNSAPDKSGLPSDRFSAERTGGSVSTLTIQRTQQEDSAVYLCASSFGGASGNTIYFGEGSWLTVV.

The CDR3 bases are TGTGCCAGTAGCATGGACAGCCACTCTGGGGCCAACGTCCTGACTTTC. It is translated as CASSMDSHSGANVLTF. The chain recombines TRBV19 with TRBJ2-6; perhaps TRBD1 as D (6 bases). This CDR3 has 16 residues. Between the trimmed V and J ends, which lost 6 bases and 0 bases, there was a span of 12 bases. Germline lookup yields CDR1 LNHDA and CDR2 SQIVND (reference sequence). Looking up the rest from reference TRBV19 and TRBJ2-6 gives the full variable domain: DGGITQSPKYLFRKEGQNVTLSCEQNLNHDAMYWYRQDPGQGLRLIYYSQIVNDFQKGDIAEGYSVSREKKESFPLTVTSAQKNPTAFYLCASSMDSHSGANVLTFGAGSRLTVL.

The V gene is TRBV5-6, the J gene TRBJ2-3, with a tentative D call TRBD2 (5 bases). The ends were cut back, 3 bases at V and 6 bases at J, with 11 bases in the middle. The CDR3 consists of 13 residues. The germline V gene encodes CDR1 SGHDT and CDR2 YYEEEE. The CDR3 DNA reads TGTGCCAGCAGCTCCGACCGAGGGGATACGCAGTATTTT. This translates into CASSSDRGDTQYF.

CDR3 sequence: CASSRNSGGAVETQYF. The CDR3 nucleotides are TGCGCCAGCAGCCGGAATAGCGGGGGGGCCGTGGAGACCCAGTACTTC. This chain links TRBV4-1 with TRBJ2-5, with TRBD2 matching over 11 bases. Per the germline V gene, CDR1 is MGHRA and CDR2 is YSYEKL. Trimming took 4 bases from V and 5 from J; bases not matched to a gene: 9. This CDR3 is 16 amino acids long.